The 6 T cell receptor beta chains in this list originate from one sample, sequenced in a study of T cell responses to AZD1222 COVID-19 vaccine. Libraries were prepared by immunoSEQ multiplex PCR; TCRdb keeps only in-frame clonotypes and omits some of them. Counted here are about 89,000 clones, roughly 90% occurring once; the ten biggest clones make up more than 5%. Sequencing used peripheral blood, obtained 28 days after the second AZD1222 dose. The source of these receptors is an adult who received the AZD1222 COVID-19 vaccine.

This chain uses TRBV7-9 with TRBJ2-3; tentatively, D is TRBD2 (6 bases). Germline CDR1 reads SEHNR; CDR2 reads FQNEAQ (reference sequence). There are 15 residues in the CDR3. V gave up 4 bases and J gave up 3 bases, with 14 bases separating them. CDR3 sequence: CASSSGGIGTDTQYF. The CDR3 nucleotides read TGTGCCAGCAGCTCCGGGGGAATTGGGACAGATACGCAGTATTTT.

This clone has just a few counts. The chain links TRBV13 to TRBJ1-6, with no clear D. The CDR3 length is 12 residues. Germline V gene lookup returns CDR1 PRHDT and CDR2 FYEKMQ (reference sequence). The ends were cut back, 2 bases at V and 7 bases at J, with 3 bases in the middle. CDR3 sequence: CASSLTNSPLHF. The CDR3 nucleotides are TGTGCCAGCAGCTTAACAAATTCACCCCTCCACTTT. Full variable domain (rest looked up from reference TRBV13 and TRBJ1-6): AAGVIQSPRHLIKEKRETATLKCYPIPRHDTVYWYQQGPGQDPQFLISFYEKMQSDKGSIPDRFSAQQFSDYHSELNMSSLELGDSALYFCASSLTNSPLHFGNGTRLTVT.

This clone occurred once. V is TRBV7-9 and J is TRBJ1-1; a possible D gene is TRBD1 (6 bases). Trimming left V 3 bases short and J 1 base short, with 9 bases between. CDR3 length: 14 amino acids. The germline V gene has CDR1 SEHNR and CDR2 FQNEAQ (reference sequence). CDR3 sequence: CASSLDSPNTEAFF. The CDR3 DNA follows: TGTGCCAGCAGCTTGGACAGTCCGAACACTGAAGCTTTCTTT.

CDR3 in amino acids: CASSFDLNEQFF. The CDR3 nucleotides read TGCGCCAGCAGCTTCGACCTCAATGAGCAGTTCTTC. The chain couples TRBV5-1 to TRBJ2-1; D unclear. V gave up 2 bases and J gave up 6 bases, with 6 bases separating them. This CDR3 has 12 amino acids. Per germline, CDR1 SGHRS and CDR2 YFSETQ.

Written as DNA, the CDR3 is TGTGCCGGGGGGGGCTCGAACCAGAACACTGAAGCTTTCTTT. Translating gives CAGGGSNQNTEAFF. The rearrangement joins TRBV6-5 to TRBJ1-1; maybe TRBD1 (6 bases). In germline, CDR1 is MNHEY, CDR2 SVGAGI. V lost 11 bases, J lost 1 base, and 17 bases lay in between. The CDR3 extends over 14 amino acids.

The chain carries TRBV16 and TRBJ1-6; tentative D call: TRBD1 (5 bases). Germline loops: CDR1 KGHSY, CDR2 FQNENV. This CDR3 contains 13 residues. Deletions cut 6 bases from V and 13 bases from J, with 16 bases between. The CDR3 loop reads CASSRGPQSPLHF. DNA of the CDR3: TGTGCCAGCAGTCGGGGACCCCAAAGTCCCCTCCACTTT.